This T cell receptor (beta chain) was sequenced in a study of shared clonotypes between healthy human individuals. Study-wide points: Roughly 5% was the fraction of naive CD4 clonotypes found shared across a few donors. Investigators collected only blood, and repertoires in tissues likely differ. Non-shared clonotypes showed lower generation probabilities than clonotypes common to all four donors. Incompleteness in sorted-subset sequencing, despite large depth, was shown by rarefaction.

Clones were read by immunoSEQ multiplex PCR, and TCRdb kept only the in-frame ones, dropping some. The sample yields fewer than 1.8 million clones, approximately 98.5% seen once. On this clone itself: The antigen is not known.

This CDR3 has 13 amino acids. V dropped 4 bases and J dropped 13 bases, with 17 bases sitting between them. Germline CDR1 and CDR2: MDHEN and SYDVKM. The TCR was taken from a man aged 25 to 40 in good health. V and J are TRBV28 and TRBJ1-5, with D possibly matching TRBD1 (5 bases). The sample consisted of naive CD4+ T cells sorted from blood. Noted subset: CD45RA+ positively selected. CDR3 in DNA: TGTGCCAGCAGTTACTCGACAGAGCCAGGGCAGCATTTT. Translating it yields CASSYSTEPGQHF.